Listed below are T cell receptor beta chains from one sample, sequenced in a study of blood T cell repertoires in COVID-19. The assay was immunoSEQ multiplex PCR, and TCRdb's table has in-frame clones only and misses some. Found here are under 400,000 clones, about 86% of them singletons; the top ten hold around 4.5%. Sequencing input: PBMCs or T cells enriched from blood (not recorded which). The receptors here all came from a middle-aged woman with acute COVID-19. CDR3s include the opening cysteine and the closing phenylalanine or tryptophan. D genes are given only for firm matches. Only part of the rows carry a size: once, few, many, or a class if the clone is expanded.

j_gene: TRBJ1-1; d_gene: -; v_gene: TRBV7-9; abundance: -; CDR3aa: CASFRGGDQRTEAFF; CDR3nt: TGTGCCAGCTTTAGGGGAGGGGATCAGAGGACTGAAGCTTTCTTT
j_gene: TRBJ1-1; d_gene: -; v_gene: TRBV7-2; abundance: -; CDR3aa: CASSLDGANTEAFF; CDR3nt: TGTGCCAGCAGCTTAGACGGAGCGAACACTGAAGCTTTCTTT
j_gene: TRBJ2-7; d_gene: -; v_gene: TRBV5-4; abundance: -; CDR3aa: CASRVTQGNHEQYF; CDR3nt: TGTGCCAGCAGGGTTACACAGGGTAATCACGAGCAGTACTTC
j_gene: TRBJ2-1; d_gene: -; v_gene: TRBV27; abundance: -; CDR3aa: CASSPLNRVSYNEQFF; CDR3nt: TGTGCCAGCAGTCCCTTAAACAGGGTCTCCTACAATGAGCAGTTCTTC
j_gene: TRBJ1-5; d_gene: -; v_gene: TRBV7-9; abundance: -; CDR3aa: CASSLDSYSNQPQHF; CDR3nt: TGTGCCAGCAGCCTGGACAGTTATAGCAATCAGCCCCAGCATTTT
j_gene: TRBJ1-2; d_gene: TRBD1; v_gene: TRBV3-1/TRBV3-2; abundance: -; CDR3aa: CASKGQLNYGYTF; CDR3nt: TGTGCCAGCAAGGGACAGCTTAACTATGGCTACACCTTC
j_gene: TRBJ2-2; d_gene: -; v_gene: TRBV6-6; abundance: -; CDR3aa: CASSQPGTTNTGELFF; CDR3nt: TGTGCCAGCAGCCAACCCGGGACAACAAACACCGGGGAGCTGTTTTTT
j_gene: TRBJ1-2; d_gene: -; v_gene: TRBV28; abundance: once; CDR3aa: CASHTQGLYGYTF; CDR3nt: TGTGCCAGCCATACTCAGGGCTTGTATGGCTACACCTTC
j_gene: TRBJ1-4; d_gene: TRBD1; v_gene: TRBV4-1; abundance: -; CDR3aa: CASSHGGTGGRGEKLFF; CDR3nt: TGCGCCAGCAGCCACGGCGGGACAGGGGGCAGGGGTGAAAAACTGTTTTTT
j_gene: TRBJ2-6; d_gene: TRBD2; v_gene: TRBV28; abundance: -; CDR3aa: CASSFAGLAGGAGANVLTF; CDR3nt: TGTGCCAGCAGTTTCGCCGGACTAGCGGGGGGGGCTGGGGCCAACGTCCTGACTTTC
j_gene: TRBJ1-1; d_gene: TRBD1; v_gene: TRBV25-1; abundance: -; CDR3aa: CASSEPIGTGLGAFF; CDR3nt: TGTGCCAGCAGTGAACCTATCGGGACAGGCCTGGGCGCTTTCTTT
j_gene: TRBJ1-5; d_gene: TRBD1; v_gene: TRBV19; abundance: -; CDR3aa: CASSTRDRGLEPQHF; CDR3nt: TGTGCCAGTAGTACCCGGGACAGGGGCTTGGAGCCCCAGCATTTT
j_gene: TRBJ2-7; d_gene: TRBD2; v_gene: TRBV10-3; abundance: -; CDR3aa: CAISESLAGTWYEQYF; CDR3nt: TGTGCCATCAGTGAAAGTCTAGCGGGGACCTGGTACGAGCAGTACTTC
j_gene: TRBJ1-3; d_gene: TRBD1; v_gene: TRBV7-2; abundance: few; CDR3aa: CASSSQSGTGRNTIYF; CDR3nt: TGTGCCAGCAGCTCTCAATCCGGGACAGGGAGAAACACCATATATTTT
j_gene: TRBJ1-2; d_gene: TRBD1; v_gene: TRBV15; abundance: -; CDR3aa: CATSRDRWTGTQGSYGYTF; CDR3nt: TGTGCCACCAGCAGAGATCGGTGGACAGGGACCCAAGGTTCCTATGGCTACACCTTC
j_gene: TRBJ1-5; d_gene: -; v_gene: TRBV19; abundance: -; CDR3aa: CASSIDQVSNQPQHF; CDR3nt: TGTGCCAGTAGTATAGATCAGGTTAGCAATCAGCCCCAGCATTTT
j_gene: TRBJ1-2; d_gene: -; v_gene: TRBV4-2; abundance: -; CDR3aa: CASSQDAQNYGYTF; CDR3nt: TGTGCCAGCAGCCAAGACGCACAGAACTATGGCTACACCTTC
j_gene: TRBJ2-3; d_gene: -; v_gene: TRBV7-3; abundance: -; CDR3aa: CASSPGGLYTDTQYF; CDR3nt: TGTGCCAGCAGCCCCGGGGGGCTCTACACAGATACGCAGTATTTT
j_gene: TRBJ1-5; d_gene: -; v_gene: TRBV28; abundance: -; CDR3aa: CASSLGPGYGPQHF; CDR3nt: TGTGCCAGCAGTTTAGGCCCGGGATATGGGCCCCAGCATTTT
j_gene: TRBJ2-2; d_gene: TRBD2; v_gene: TRBV5-4; abundance: -; CDR3aa: CASSLPSGLGELFF; CDR3nt: TGTGCCAGCAGCTTGCCTAGCGGGTTGGGGGAGCTGTTTTTT
j_gene: TRBJ1-2; d_gene: -; v_gene: TRBV18; abundance: -; CDR3aa: CASSPDSVNYGYTF; CDR3nt: TGTGCCAGCTCTCCCGACAGCGTAAACTATGGCTACACCTTC
j_gene: TRBJ1-2; d_gene: -; v_gene: TRBV6-2/TRBV6-3; abundance: -; CDR3aa: CASSEGDYGYTF; CDR3nt: TGTGCCAGCAGTGAGGGGGACTATGGCTACACCTTC